Reported below is one T cell receptor beta chain. The data belong to a study of T cell changes during pregnancy in multiple sclerosis. Assay: immunoSEQ multiplex PCR; the TCRdb copy retains only in-frame clones and omits some. This table has more than 35,000 clones, 94% appearing once. The source was CD4+ T cells from peripheral blood mononuclear cells, collected in the second trimester of pregnancy. This TCR came from a female donor with multiple sclerosis, enrolled in a pregnancy study.

Here the CDR3 DNA reads TGCAGCGCTAGGGGTGGGACTAGCGGGGGGGCCGAGGGGTTCTTC. Amino acid sequence: CSARGGTSGGAEGFF. The J gene is TRBJ2-1, the V gene TRBV29-1, with 16 bases aligning to TRBD2. Trimming cost V 7 bases and J 15 bases; bases outside gene matches: 15. The CDR3 covers 15 residues. Per germline, CDR1 SQVTM and CDR2 ANQGSEA.